The rows below give T cell receptor beta chains drawn from one sample of a study of T cell repertoires in aging, cancer and after chemotherapy. One entry per CDR3 protein results from TCRdb running MiXCR on the multiplex PCR reads. The table includes around 20,000 distinct CDR3 sequences, about 37% detected once. Material: blood. The receptors shown here come from a human donor with a solid tumor. Both conserved end residues are part of each CDR3. The D gene is left open where the match is weak. Size values are once, few and many counts, or a class for expanded clones, and some rows have none.

d_gene	v_gene	j_gene	abundance	CDR3nt	CDR3aa
-	TRBV30	TRBJ1-6	-	TGTGCCTGCCGGCTGGACGGGAGCTCCTATAATTCACCCCTCCACTTT	CACRLDGSSYNSPLHF
TRBD1	TRBV27	TRBJ1-1	-	TGTGCCAGCACGAGGGGACCCGGGACAGGGGCCACTGAAGCTTTCTTT	CASTRGPGTGATEAFF
TRBD1	TRBV10-3	TRBJ2-7	-	TGTGCCATCAGTGGTAGGACAGGGACCTACGAGCAGTACTTC	CAISGRTGTYEQYF
TRBD2	TRBV19	TRBJ2-1	-	TGTGCCAGTAGTGCACTAGCGGAGCCCAATGAGCAGTTCTTC	CASSALAEPNEQFF
TRBD1	TRBV5-4	TRBJ1-6	few	TGTGCCAGCAGCTCCGCCGGACAGGGGGATAATTCACCCCTCCACTTT	CASSSAGQGDNSPLHF
TRBD2	TRBV15	TRBJ2-3	few	TGTGCCACCAGCAGAGAAGGACTAGCGGGAGGGACAGATACGCAGTATTTT	CATSREGLAGGTDTQYF
TRBD1	TRBV12-3/TRBV12-4	TRBJ1-6	-	TGTGCCAGCAGTCCCGGACAGGGAGTAGTTTATAATTCACCCCTCCACTTT	CASSPGQGVVYNSPLHF
-	TRBV5-1	TRBJ1-2	few	TGCGCCAGCAGCTTGGGCCCCGGGGGGAACTATGGCTACACCTTC	CASSLGPGGNYGYTF
TRBD1	TRBV12-3/TRBV12-4	TRBJ1-6	few	TGTGCCAGCAGTTATGGGACAGCATATAATTCACCCCTCCACTTT	CASSYGTAYNSPLHF
TRBD1	TRBV7-9	TRBJ1-5	-	TGTGCCAGCAGCCCAGGAAGGGGGCCGAATCAGCCCCAGCATTTT	CASSPGRGPNQPQHF
-	TRBV19	TRBJ1-1	-	TGTGCCAGTAGTACACAGAGGGAGGAGATGGGATCTGAAGCTTTCTTT	CASSTQREEMGSEAFF
-	TRBV12-3/TRBV12-4	TRBJ2-3	few	TGTGCCAGCAGTTTAGAAGGGGATACGCAGTATTTT	CASSLEGDTQYF
-	TRBV19	TRBJ2-7	-	TGTGCCAGTAGTTCAGGGGCATCCGAGCAGTACTTC	CASSSGASEQYF
-	TRBV6-5	TRBJ2-5	-	TGTGCCAGCACCTCTCTTGAGGAGACCCAGTACTTC	CASTSLEETQYF
-	TRBV7-6	TRBJ2-3	few	TGTGCCAGCAGTCACACAGGGGAGGGTAGGACAGATACGCAGTATTTT	CASSHTGEGRTDTQYF
TRBD1	TRBV19	TRBJ1-1	-	TGTGCCAGTAGTATTCGACAGGGGGCGGTGAACACTGAAGCTTTCTTT	CASSIRQGAVNTEAFF
-	TRBV29-1	TRBJ1-2	medium-sized	TGCAGCGTTGACCCAGGGGTAACTGGCTACACCTTC	CSVDPGVTGYTF
-	TRBV19	TRBJ2-3	medium-sized	TGTGCCTCCAGACGACGAGGGGGTAGCACAGATACGCAGTATTTT	CASRRRGGSTDTQYF
TRBD1	TRBV24-1	TRBJ2-5	-	TGTGCCACCAGTGAGAGGACAGGGTCAACCCAGTACTTC	CATSERTGSTQYF
-	TRBV6-2/TRBV6-3	TRBJ2-3	few	TGTGCCAGCAGTTACGGGGGGGCCACAGATACGCAGTATTTT	CASSYGGATDTQYF
-	TRBV5-4	TRBJ2-5	-	TGTGCCAGCAGCTTAGAAGGTCTTCAAGAGACCCAGTACTTC	CASSLEGLQETQYF
-	TRBV12-3/TRBV12-4	TRBJ1-2	once	TGTGCCAGCAGCCCCGGGACACCCGAGTCAAACTATGGCTACACCTTC	CASSPGTPESNYGYTF
TRBD1	TRBV6-5	TRBJ1-2	-	TGTGCCAGCAGCCGGGACAGGGCCTATGGCTACACCTTC	CASSRDRAYGYTF